Shown below are 18 T cell receptor beta chains from a single sample sequenced in a study of blood T cell repertoires in COVID-19. The assay was immunoSEQ multiplex PCR, and TCRdb's table has in-frame clones only and misses some. The table records more than 200,000 clones, more than 75% of them present only once. Sequenced material: peripheral blood. The receptor set was obtained from a man aged 80 or over with acute or convalescent COVID-19.

The chain combines TRBV18 with TRBJ2-1, with 10 bases aligning to TRBD2. This CDR3 has 16 amino acids. Germline CDR1 KGHSH, CDR2 LQKENI. V lost 2 bases to trimming and J lost 7 bases; unmatched junction nucleotides: 8. The CDR3 loop reads CASSPVQAGGPNEQFF. The DNA for the CDR3 is TGTGCCAGCTCACCAGTTCAAGCGGGAGGGCCGAATGAGCAGTTCTTC.

This rearrangement joins TRBV10-3 to TRBJ1-2; D remains unclear. With 0 bases removed from V and 4 bases from J, the gap between germline ends came to 6 bases. CDR1 and CDR2 from the germline V gene are ENHRY and SYGVKD. CDR3 length equals 13 residues. CDR3 sequence: CAISESGGYGYTF. CDR3 sequence (DNA): TGTGCCATCAGTGAGTCAGGAGGCTATGGCTACACCTTC.

The chain is built from TRBV7-9 and TRBJ2-5; TRBD2 is a possible D gene (6 bases). CDR1 and CDR2 from the germline V gene are SEHNR and FQNEAQ (reference sequence). CDR3 length: 14 residues. Trimming took off 5 bases at V and 2 bases at J, with 12 bases between the two ends. Written as DNA, the CDR3 is TGTGCCAGCAGCCGAGTAGCGGTACAAGAGACCCAGTACTTC. It encodes CASSRVAVQETQYF.

The chain has TRBV21-1 and TRBJ2-7; the table's D call of TRBD2 was not tested on the DNA. TRBV21-1 is termed a pseudogene. This CDR3 comprises 15 residues. The CDR3: CASSPRTSGIDEQYV. The CDR3 nucleotides read TGTGCCAGCAGCCCTCGGACTAGCGGGATCGACGAGCAGTACGTC.

The chain employs TRBV27 and TRBJ2-5, with TRBD2 matching over 9 bases. Germline V gives CDR1 MNHEY, CDR2 SMNVEV (reference sequence). J gave up 0 bases and V 7 bases, and 9 bases lay outside the gene matches. This CDR3 is 16 amino acids long. CDR3 nucleotide sequence: TGTGCCAGCAACCCCCGTCTAGCGGGGAACCAAGAGACCCAGTACTTC. This gives the protein CASNPRLAGNQETQYF.

This chain links TRBV7-3 with TRBJ2-1; TRBD2 aligns across 7 bases. In germline, CDR1 is SGHTA, CDR2 FQGTGA. The ends lost 2 bases at V and 5 bases at J; junction bases unmatched: 3. The CDR3 consists of 14 residues. The CDR3 region has the DNA TGTGCCAGCAGCTTAGCGGGAGCGAACAATGAGCAGTTCTTC. Its translation: CASSLAGANNEQFF.

The chain joins TRBV23-1 to TRBJ2-1; TRBD1 agrees at 7 bases. TRBV23-1 carries the ORF label, with uncertain function. V was clipped by 3 bases and J by 3 bases; unmatched bases: 14. CDR3 length: 18 residues. The CDR3 loop reads CASSQLHYRDSIYNEQFF. In DNA, the CDR3 is TGCGCCAGCAGTCAGCTGCATTACCGGGACAGCATCTACAATGAGCAGTTCTTC.

The gene calls are TRBV11-2 and TRBJ1-6; 8 nucleotides agree with TRBD1. Germline trimming cut 5 bases from V and 10 bases from J; bases unmatched to any gene: 10. The CDR3 spans 15 residues. In germline, CDR1 is SGHAT, CDR2 FQNNGV. CDR3 DNA: TGTGCCAGCAGCCAAGGACAGGGTAATAGGTCACCCCTCCACTTT. Its translation is CASSQGQGNRSPLHF.

This clone was detected a few times. The genes are TRBV11-1 and TRBJ2-1; unclear D gene. V was shortened by 0 bases and J by 8 bases, with 2 bases between the two germline ends. The CDR3 is made up of 11 amino acids. Germline CDR1 and CDR2: SGHAT and FQDESV (reference sequence). The CDR3 region has the DNA TGTGCCAGCAGCTTAGCCTATGAGCAGTTCTTC. Amino acid sequence: CASSLAYEQFF.

V is TRBV2 and J is TRBJ2-5; 7 bases are shared with TRBD2. The CDR3 is 14 residues long. Germline loops: CDR1 SNHLY, CDR2 FYNNEI. Trimming took 1 base from V and 4 from J; bases not matched to a gene: 3. This CDR3 reads CASSEGLARETQYF. CDR3 nucleotides: TGTGCCAGCAGTGAAGGACTAGCTCGAGAGACCCAGTACTTC.

The chain is built from TRBV24-1 and TRBJ2-3; D may be TRBD2 (6 bases). CDR1 is KGHDR, CDR2 SFDVKD, per germline. The V gene lost 5 bases and the J gene lost 2 bases, with 7 bases spanning the gap. The CDR3 consists of 13 residues. The CDR3 coding sequence is TGTGCCACCAGTGGCGGGGTCACAGATACGCAGTATTTT. Amino acids: CATSGGVTDTQYF.

The chain carries TRBV5-1 and TRBJ1-1; 9 bases map to TRBD1. V shed 4 bases, J shed 1 base, and the junction held 2 bases outside the gene matches. CDR1 and CDR2 (germline): SGHRS, YFSETQ. This CDR3 contains 14 residues. The CDR3 sequence: CASSRDRANTEAFF. Written as DNA, the CDR3 is TGCGCCAGCAGCAGGGACAGGGCGAACACTGAAGCTTTCTTT.

V gene TRBV30 combines with J gene TRBJ1-1, with D hard to call. This CDR3 is built from 12 residues. Trimming took 0 bases from V and 3 from J, leaving 5 bases between them. Per germline, CDR1 GTSNPN and CDR2 SVGIG (reference sequence). Here the CDR3 reads CAWSVRDTEAFF. The CDR3 nucleotides are TGTGCCTGGAGTGTTCGGGACACTGAAGCTTTCTTT. Combining the CDR3 with reference TRBV30 and TRBJ1-1 gives the whole variable domain SQTIHQWPATLVQPVGSPLSLECTVEGTSNPNLYWYRQAAGRGLQLLFYSVGIGQISSEVPQNLSASRPQDRQFILSSKKLLLSDSGFYLCAWSVRDTEAFFGQGTRLTVV.

V and J are TRBV10-2 and TRBJ1-5, with D perhaps TRBD1 (5 bases). Per germline, CDR1 WSHSY and CDR2 SAAADI. Trimming removed 2 bases at V and 3 bases at J, with 11 bases between. CDR3 length: 15 residues. CDR3 DNA sequence: TGCGCCAGCAGTGAGGTAGGGGTCAACAATCAGCCCCAGCATTTT. It translates to CASSEVGVNNQPQHF.

The chain recombines TRBV19 with TRBJ2-2, with 7 bases identical to TRBD2. The CDR3 runs to 15 residues. Trimming at V came to 4 bases and at J to 4 bases, leaving 6 bases not matched to a gene. The V gene's germline CDR1 is LNHDA and CDR2 SQIVND (reference sequence). The CDR3 coding sequence is TGTGCCAGTAGTACGAGCGGGACCCCCACCGGGGAGCTGTTTTTT. The encoded protein is CASSTSGTPTGELFF.

The chain is built from TRBV30 and TRBJ2-3; TRBD2 matches at 7 bases. The V gene end was trimmed by 0 bases and the J gene end by 2 bases; junction bases not matched to a gene: 2. CDR3 length equals 14 residues. Germline V gene lookup returns CDR1 GTSNPN and CDR2 SVGIG (reference sequence). CDR3 in DNA: TGTGCCTGGAGTGTGCTAGCGGACACAGATACGCAGTATTTT. Residues: CAWSVLADTDTQYF.

The chain carries TRBV6-1 and TRBJ2-7; D might be TRBD1 (6 bases). The CDR3 is 14 amino acids. V lost 5 bases, J lost 3 bases, and 14 bases lay in between. Germline loops: CDR1 MNHNS, CDR2 SASEGT. The CDR3, as DNA: TGTGCCAGCAGTTTCCTGACAGGTGACTACGAGCAGTACGTC. Protein: CASSFLTGDYEQYV.

The gene calls are TRBV7-9 and TRBJ2-3, with 8 nucleotides matching TRBD2. Trimming took 8 bases from V and 1 from J; bases not matched to a gene: 5. CDR1 and CDR2 from the germline V gene are SEHNR and FQNEAQ (reference sequence). This CDR3 region has 14 residues. The CDR3 sequence: CASDGREGTDTQYF. As DNA, the CDR3 is TGTGCCAGCGACGGGCGGGAGGGCACAGATACGCAGTATTTT.